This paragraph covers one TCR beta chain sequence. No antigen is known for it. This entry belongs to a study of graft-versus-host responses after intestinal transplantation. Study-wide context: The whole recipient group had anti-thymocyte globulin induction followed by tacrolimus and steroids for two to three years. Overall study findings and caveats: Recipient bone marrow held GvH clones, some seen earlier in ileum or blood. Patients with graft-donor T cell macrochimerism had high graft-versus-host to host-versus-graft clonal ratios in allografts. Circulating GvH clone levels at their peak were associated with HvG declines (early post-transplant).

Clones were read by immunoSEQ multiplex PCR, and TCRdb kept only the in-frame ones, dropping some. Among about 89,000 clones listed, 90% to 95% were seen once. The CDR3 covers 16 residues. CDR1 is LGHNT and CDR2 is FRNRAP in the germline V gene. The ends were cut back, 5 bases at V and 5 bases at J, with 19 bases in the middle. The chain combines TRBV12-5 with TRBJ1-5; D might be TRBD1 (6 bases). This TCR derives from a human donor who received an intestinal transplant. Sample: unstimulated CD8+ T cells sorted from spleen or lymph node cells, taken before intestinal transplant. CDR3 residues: CASGLLAGEYHQPQHF. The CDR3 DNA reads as TGTGCTAGTGGTCTTCTTGCAGGGGAGTACCATCAGCCCCAGCATTTT. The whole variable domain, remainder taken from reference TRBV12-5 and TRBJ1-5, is DARVTQTPRHKVTEMGQEVTMRCQPILGHNTVFWYRQTMMQGLELLAYFRNRAPLDDSGMPKDRFSAEMPDATLATLKIQPSEPRDSAVYFCASGLLAGEYHQPQHFGDGTRLSIL.